This is a list of T cell receptor beta chains from one sample in a study of blood T cells in healthy people across ages. TCRdb itself ran the 5' RACE reads through MiXCR, one entry per CDR3 protein. The table shows roughly 1.9 million distinct CDR3 sequences, with about two fifths occurring only once. The sample taken for sequencing was blood. The receptors come from a human donor in good health. Both conserved end residues are part of each CDR3.

J gene	V gene	CDR3 length	CDR3 protein
TRBJ1-4	TRBV5-1	12	CASRMTREKLFF
TRBJ1-2	TRBV4-3	14	CASSQVQGYHGYTF
TRBJ1-5	TRBV30	13	CALGGSGNQPQHF
TRBJ1-2	TRBV21-1	16	CASSIRGHPKPYGYTF
TRBJ1-2	TRBV4-3	13	CASSLGRLSGYTF
TRBJ2-3	TRBV15	15	CATSITSGRTDTQYF
TRBJ2-3	TRBV6-1	15	CASSLIQGATDTQYF
TRBJ1-1	TRBV29-1	14	CSVRTGGMNTEAFF
TRBJ1-1	TRBV6-4	17	CASSEGWRVRMNTEAFF
TRBJ2-3	TRBV28	13	CASSYGAFDTQYF
TRBJ2-2	TRBV29-1	13	CSVGGTSTGELFF
TRBJ2-7	TRBV28	13	CATLSTGVYEQYF
TRBJ2-1	TRBV5-1	12	CASRPQGNEQFF
TRBJ2-1	TRBV9	16	CASSPRPSGGPNEQFF
TRBJ2-1	TRBV10-3	16	CAISGFPGTGGDEQFF
TRBJ1-5	TRBV4-1	15	CASSQATGRAQPQHF
TRBJ2-1	TRBV27	15	CASSRPGTGYNEQFF
TRBJ1-5	TRBV4-2	13	CASSQDTGVSRHF
TRBJ1-5	TRBV4-1	15	CASSQKAHSNQPQHF
TRBJ2-7	TRBV20-1	12	CSVPVSSYEQYF
TRBJ2-3	TRBV29-1	16	CSVEDSILGRADTQYF
TRBJ2-1	TRBV7-6	19	CASSLEFFVTSGKFNEQFF
TRBJ2-1	TRBV29-1	13	CSVGDIGVNEQFF
TRBJ2-1	TRBV20-1	16	CSAPKRGGVSYNEQFF
TRBJ1-2	TRBV18	14	CASSPIRASEGYTF
TRBJ2-1	TRBV20-1	14	CSANPGTARNEQFF
TRBJ2-4	TRBV4-2	14	CASSQDRAGNVKYF
TRBJ2-1	TRBV12-3/TRBV12-4	14	CASSYAGADNERFF
TRBJ1-2	TRBV29-1	16	CSVGGFPSREGGGYTF
TRBJ2-3	TRBV5-1	17	CASSLYPSGVSTDTQYF
TRBJ2-7	TRBV4-3	17	CASSQDLTRDSFYEQYF
TRBJ1-4	TRBV7-8	14	CASGTGTANEKLFF
TRBJ2-7	TRBV6-2/TRBV6-3	13	CASSSPDRYEQYF
TRBJ1-1	TRBV6-1	13	CASRGQIGAEAFF
TRBJ1-4	TRBV7-2	14	CASSSAGGVEKLFF
.	TRBV7-6	14	CASSLVGGENEQYF
TRBJ2-7	TRBV4-1	14	CASSPEGRNYEQYF
TRBJ2-3	TRBV24-1	14	CATSREDNTDTQYF
TRBJ2-7	TRBV7-8	14	CASSFGTVTYEQYF
TRBJ1-4	TRBV19	16	CASSTPYRGANEKLFF
TRBJ1-1	TRBV15	14	CATSREGRDTEAFF
TRBJ2-1	TRBV12-3/TRBV12-4	14	CASSGFFGGDERFF
TRBJ1-6	TRBV20-1	15	CSASLRITPNSPLHF
TRBJ2-1	TRBV29-1	11	CSVDRGNGQFF
TRBJ2-1	TRBV10-2	13	CASKAGGMNEQFF
TRBJ2-7	TRBV10-3	13	CAIGAGDDYEQYF
TRBJ2-7	TRBV28	14	CASNPGTGTYEQYF
.	TRBV7-2	13	CASSLKYRNEQYF
TRBJ1-2	TRBV29-1	15	CSVEGGDGTRYGYTF
TRBJ1-2	TRBV20-1	13	CRPDRGQGYGYTF
TRBJ2-3	TRBV29-1	15	CSAGGLAGATDTQYF
TRBJ2-7	TRBV20-1	12	CSAKTASYEQYF
TRBJ2-3	TRBV30	19	CAWSDWTSGGPTTKDTQYF
TRBJ2-5	TRBV4-2	16	CASSQELRGGSETQYF
TRBJ1-2	TRBV12-3/TRBV12-4	12	CASSLGISGYTF
TRBJ2-1	TRBV7-2	14	CASSDISSYNEQFF
TRBJ2-7	TRBV20-1	13	CSARGQGYYEQYF